Sequencing of this TCR beta chain was carried out in a study of cytomegalovirus exposure and HLA in healthy donors. Trimming cost V 2 bases and J 8 bases; bases outside gene matches: 11. The CDR3 loop spans 18 amino acids. From germline, CDR1 is MNHNS and CDR2 SASEGT. Primers for the PCR totalled 60 Vbeta and 13 Jbeta. Some clones are missing from TCRdb's copy, which holds only in-frame ones; the method was immunoSEQ multiplex PCR. The table has about 150,000 clones, 70% to 80% seen once. The chain recombines TRBV6-1 with TRBJ2-3; 15 bases align to TRBD2. The sequence derives from a woman aged 40 to 50 in good health and CMV-seronegative. The specimen was PBMCs. The CDR3 nucleotides read TGTGCCAGCAGTGAAAGGGGGACTAGCGGGGGGTGGGGAGGTACGCAGTATTTT. It specifies CASSERGTSGGWGGTQYF.